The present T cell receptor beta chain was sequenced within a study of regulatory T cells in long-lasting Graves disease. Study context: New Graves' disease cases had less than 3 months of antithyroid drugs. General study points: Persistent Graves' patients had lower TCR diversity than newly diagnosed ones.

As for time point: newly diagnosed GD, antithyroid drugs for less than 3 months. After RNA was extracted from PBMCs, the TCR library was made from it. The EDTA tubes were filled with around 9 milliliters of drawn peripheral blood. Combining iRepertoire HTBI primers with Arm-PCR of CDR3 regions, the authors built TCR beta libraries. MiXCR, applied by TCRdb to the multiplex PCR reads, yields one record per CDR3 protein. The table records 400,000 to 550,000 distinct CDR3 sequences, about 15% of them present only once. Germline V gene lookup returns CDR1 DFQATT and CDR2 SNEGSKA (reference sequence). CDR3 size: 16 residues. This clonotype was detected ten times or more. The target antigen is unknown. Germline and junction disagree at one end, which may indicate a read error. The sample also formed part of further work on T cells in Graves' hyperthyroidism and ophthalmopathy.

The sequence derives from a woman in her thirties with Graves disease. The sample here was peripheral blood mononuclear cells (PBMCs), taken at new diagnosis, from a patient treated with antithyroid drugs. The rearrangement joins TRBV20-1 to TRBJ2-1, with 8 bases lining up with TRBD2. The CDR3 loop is CSARDRTSGVHNEQFF. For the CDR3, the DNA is TGCAGCGCTAGAGATAGAACTAGCGGAGTTCACAATGAGCAGTTCTTC.